This TCR beta chain originates from a study of human T cells and chemical hapten exposure. Turning to the study itself: Epicutaneous patch tests delivered 0.01% DPC to the upper back, with evaluation at 6 days.

This clonotype was observed at least ten times. Time point defined: pre-sensitization, week 0. Treatment given: therapeutic diphenylcyclopropenone sensitization with weekly scalp DPC. From whole blood left unfractionated, total RNA was extracted. The germline CDR1 and CDR2 sequences are KGHSH and LQKENI. This CDR3 has 13 amino acids. Unmatched junction bases numbered 2, after V lost 4 bases and J lost 2 bases. Unique molecular identifiers were affixed to discrete cDNA molecules within the library. TCRdb reprocessed the RACE reads via MiXCR and lists one record per CDR3 protein. The data hold about 80,000 distinct CDR3 sequences, with 14% observed a single time.

The clonotype was recovered from a woman aged 50 to 60 with alopecia areata. Some clones in this sample may be carry-over from other donors' samples. The specimen comprised whole blood, sampled in connection with sensitization to the hapten diphenylcyclopropenone (DPC). The chain has TRBV18 and TRBJ2-7; 7 bases are shared with TRBD1. The DNA of the CDR3 is TGTGCCAGCTCACGAGGACAGGCCTACGAGCAGTACTTC. This translates into CASSRGQAYEQYF. The variable domain in full, completed from reference TRBV18 and TRBJ2-7, reads NAGVMQNPRHLVRRRGQEARLRCSPMKGHSHVYWYRQLPEEGLKFMVYLQKENIIDESGMPKERFSAEFPKEGPSILRIQQVVRGDSAAYFCASSRGQAYEQYFGPGTRLTVT.